The 24 T cell receptor beta chains below all came from one sample that was sequenced in a study of blood T cell repertoires in COVID-19. The protocol was immunoSEQ multiplex PCR, while the TCRdb copy is restricted to in-frame clones and leaves out a portion. The sample consists of 92,000 or so clones, more than 70% of them appearing once. The sequenced sample was peripheral blood. These TCRs come from an elderly woman with acute or convalescent COVID-19.

This clone occurred many times. This rearrangement joins TRBV7-8 to TRBJ2-7; D may be TRBD2 (5 bases). Germline V gene lookup returns CDR1 SGHVS and CDR2 FQNEAQ. CDR3 length: 15 residues. Trimming took off 5 bases at V and 0 bases at J, with 14 bases between the two ends. CDR3 sequence reads: CASSGSRVSSYEQYF. CDR3 DNA: TGTGCCAGCAGCGGGAGTCGTGTCAGCTCCTACGAGCAGTACTTC.

In nucleotides, the CDR3 is TGCGCCAGCAGCAGACCCGGGACAGGGGGCCCCGGGGCTAATGAAAAACTGTTTTTT. This translates into CASSRPGTGGPGANEKLFF. This sequence joins TRBV4-1 and TRBJ1-4; 12 bases agree with TRBD1. The CDR3 has 19 amino acids. Trimming cost V 5 bases and J 3 bases; bases outside gene matches: 13. Per germline, CDR1 MGHRA and CDR2 YSYEKL.

This chain joins TRBV2 and TRBJ1-3, with D hard to call. Trimming took off 4 bases at V and 0 bases at J, with 4 bases between the two ends. Germline lookup yields CDR1 SNHLY and CDR2 FYNNEI. This CDR3 has 13 residues. CDR3 DNA: TGTGCCAGCAGTGCTAACTCTGGAAACACCATATATTTT. Translating gives CASSANSGNTIYF.

This chain uses TRBV7-3 with TRBJ1-1, with D perhaps matching TRBD1 (6 bases). CDR3 size: 14 residues. Per germline, CDR1 SGHTA and CDR2 FQGTGA. Trimming shortened V by 4 bases and J by 3 bases, and 12 bases separated the two germline ends. The CDR3: CASSSGAGDTEAFF. DNA of the CDR3: TGTGCCAGCAGCTCAGGGGCAGGGGACACTGAAGCTTTCTTT. Supplemented by reference TRBV7-3 and TRBJ1-1, the full variable domain reads GAGVSQTPSNKVTEKGKYVELRCDPISGHTALYWYRQSLGQGPEFLIYFQGTGAADDSGLPNDRFFAVRPEGSVSTLKIQRTERGDSAVYLCASSSGAGDTEAFFGQGTRLTVV.

This rearrangement joins TRBV3-1 (or the pseudogene TRBV3-2) to TRBJ2-1; TRBD1 matches 7 bases. J was trimmed by 5 bases and V by 1 base; bases with no gene match: 8. CDR3 size: 16 residues. Germline lookup yields CDR1 LGHDT and CDR2 YNNKEL (reference sequence). As DNA, the CDR3 is TGTGCCAGCAGCCAAGGCATGCAGGGGGTCAACAATGAGCAGTTCTTC. Translating it yields CASSQGMQGVNNEQFF.

The chain carries TRBV6-6 and TRBJ2-1; TRBD1 is a possible D gene (6 bases). The V gene's germline CDR1 is MNHNY and CDR2 SVGAGI (reference sequence). Trimming pared 7 bases from V and 3 bases from J, leaving 19 bases between. The CDR3 is made up of 16 amino acids. CDR3 amino acids: CASNPIGGGLYNEQFF. DNA of the CDR3: TGTGCCAGCAACCCGATCGGTGGGGGCCTCTACAATGAGCAGTTCTTC.

This rearrangement joins TRBV3-1 (or the pseudogene TRBV3-2) to TRBJ2-7, with TRBD1 matching over 7 bases. With 3 bases clipped from V and 3 bases from J, the junction kept 8 bases outside the gene matches. Germline CDR1 reads LGHDT; CDR2 reads YNNKEL (reference sequence). This CDR3 has 15 residues. As DNA, the CDR3 is TGTGCCAGCAGCCACTCGTGGGGACAGTACTACGAGCAGTACTTC. Translated, it gives CASSHSWGQYYEQYF.

As DNA, the CDR3 is TGTGCCAGCAGCCCGATACTAGGGTCCAATGAGCAGTTCTTC. Translating gives CASSPILGSNEQFF. The V gene is TRBV7-2, the J gene TRBJ2-1, with a tentative D call TRBD2 (5 bases). The CDR3 has 14 amino acids. CDR1 SGHTA and CDR2 FQGNSA come from the germline V gene. V was trimmed by 5 bases and J by 6 bases, leaving 14 bases between them.

In regard to this clone: A junction end diverges from the germline sequence, so it may reflect a read error. This chain connects TRBV24-1 to TRBJ1-4, with unresolved D. Germline-derived CDR1 and CDR2 are KGHDR and SFDVKD. The CDR3 has 15 amino acids. The CDR3 DNA reads TGTGCCACTAGTGCTCCAGGTTCTCTGGCTGAAAAACTGTTTTTT. It translates to CATSAPGSLAEKLFF.

The rearrangement joins TRBV11-3 to TRBJ1-1, with TRBD1 as a possible D gene (5 bases). V was cut by 1 base and J by 1 base, with 25 bases left in between. There are 20 residues in the CDR3. CDR1 is SGHNT and CDR2 is YENEEA in the germline V gene. DNA of the CDR3: TGTGCCAGCAGCTTAGTCCCGCCTTACGGCTCCCGGGGGTGGAACACTGAAGCTTTCTTT. Encoded protein: CASSLVPPYGSRGWNTEAFF.

The rearrangement uses TRBV7-2 and TRBJ1-5; 7 nucleotides agree with TRBD1. This CDR3 contains 14 residues. The V gene end was trimmed by 5 bases and the J gene end by 3 bases; junction bases not matched to a gene: 4. Germline loops: CDR1 SGHTA, CDR2 FQGNSA. This CDR3 reads CASSGDRANQPQHF. For the CDR3, the DNA is TGTGCCAGCAGCGGAGACAGGGCCAATCAGCCCCAGCATTTT.

The chain uses TRBV9 and TRBJ2-7; D is ambiguous. The CDR3 consists of 14 residues. Trimming took 3 bases from V and 0 from J, leaving 10 bases between them. Germline-derived CDR1 and CDR2 are SGDLS and YYNGEE. The CDR3 region has the DNA TGTGCCAGCAGCGCCGGTCCTGACTCCTACGAGCAGTACTTC. Translation gives CASSAGPDSYEQYF.

The chain joins TRBV7-9 to TRBJ1-4; D is ambiguous. V was trimmed by 1 base and J by 7 bases, leaving 13 bases between them. Germline V gene data show CDR1 as SEHNR and CDR2 as FQNEAQ (reference sequence). The CDR3 contains 15 residues. The CDR3 reads CASSLGIDNVEKLFF. The CDR3 DNA reads as TGTGCCAGCAGCTTAGGAATAGACAACGTTGAAAAACTGTTTTTT.

The rearrangement links TRBV6-1 to TRBJ1-6, with D possibly being TRBD1 (5 bases). This CDR3 is 14 amino acids long. Germline V gene sequence: CDR1 MNHNS, CDR2 SASEGT. Trimming cost V 3 bases and J 10 bases, with 13 bases left between them. CDR3 amino acids: CASSEGTGGSPLHF. The CDR3 DNA sequence: TGTGCCAGCAGTGAGGGGACCGGGGGATCACCCCTCCACTTT.

The rearrangement joins TRBV27 to TRBJ1-6, with a weak D call TRBD1 (5 bases). The V end was cut by 5 bases, the J end by 7 bases, with 12 bases between. The CDR3 is 14 residues long. Germline V gene data show CDR1 as MNHEY and CDR2 as SMNVEV (reference sequence). The CDR3 DNA follows: TGTGCCAGCAGTGTCAGGGCTCCCAATTCACCCCTCCACTTT. It encodes CASSVRAPNSPLHF.

The rearrangement uses TRBV11-3 and TRBJ2-7, with D uncertain. The CDR3 runs 14 residues. Germline CDR1 and CDR2: SGHNT and YENEEA. V lost 3 bases and J lost 6, with 15 bases in between. The CDR3 DNA reads TGTGCCAGCAGCTTGGGCAATTCAGGTGGCGAGCAGTACTTC. It yields the protein CASSLGNSGGEQYF. Full variable domain (outside the CDR3, taken from reference TRBV11-3 and TRBJ2-7): EAGVVQSPRYKIIEKKQPVAFWCNPISGHNTLYWYLQNLGQGPELLIRYENEEAVDDSQLPKDRFSAERLKGVDSTLKIQPAELGDSAVYLCASSLGNSGGEQYFGPGTRLTVT.

The CDR3 nucleotides read TGCAGCCCTGTTAAGAGACAGGGGAGGTACGAGCAGTACTTC. Amino acid sequence: CSPVKRQGRYEQYF. This chain links TRBV29-1 with TRBJ2-7, with TRBD1 matching 8 bases. The J segment lost 4 bases and the V segment lost 8 bases, leaving 13 bases of the junction unmatched. This CDR3 region has 14 residues. From germline, CDR1 is SQVTM and CDR2 ANQGSEA.

The chain links TRBV6-5 to TRBJ1-2; D is uncertain. CDR3 length: 13 residues. Per germline, CDR1 MNHEY and CDR2 SVGAGI. Trimming cost V 6 bases and J 0 bases, with 8 bases left between them. The DNA for the CDR3 is TGTGCCAGCAGGCAGGCTGCTAACTATGGCTACACCTTC. This codes for CASRQAANYGYTF.

The chain has TRBV29-1 and TRBJ1-2; 8 bases fit TRBD1. Germline V gives CDR1 SQVTM, CDR2 ANQGSEA. The CDR3 is 14 amino acids. J lost 0 bases, V lost 1 base, and 1 base had no gene match. The CDR3 protein is CSVEADRANYGYTF. CDR3 DNA: TGCAGCGTTGAAGCGGACAGGGCTAACTATGGCTACACCTTC.

V gene TRBV5-1 combines with J gene TRBJ1-1; no reliable D call. V dropped 5 bases and J dropped 4 bases, with 12 bases sitting between them. Germline V gene lookup returns CDR1 SGHRS and CDR2 YFSETQ. The CDR3 totals 13 residues. This CDR3 reads CASRSGYGTEAFF. DNA of the CDR3: TGCGCCAGCAGATCCGGGTATGGCACTGAAGCTTTCTTT.

This clone occurred a few times. V usage is TRBV6-6 and J usage is TRBJ1-1; possible D gene TRBD1, 5 bases. Trimming pared 4 bases from V and 1 base from J, leaving 13 bases between. The CDR3 spans 15 residues. CDR1 is MNHNY and CDR2 is SVGAGI in the germline V gene (reference sequence). The chain's CDR3 is CASSSQQGRNTEAFF. The DNA for the CDR3 is TGTGCCAGCAGTTCTCAGCAGGGTAGGAACACTGAAGCTTTCTTT.

The chain recombines TRBV2 with TRBJ2-5; TRBD2 aligns across 11 bases. V was clipped by 3 bases and J by 1 base; unmatched bases: 4. From germline, CDR1 is SNHLY and CDR2 FYNNEI. The CDR3 consists of 16 residues. As DNA, the CDR3 is TGTGCCAGCAGTGATCCTAGCGGGGGGCTCCAAGAGACCCAGTACTTC. As protein: CASSDPSGGLQETQYF.

The chain links TRBV3-1 (or the pseudogene TRBV3-2) to TRBJ2-2, with TRBD1 identical over 8 bases. The V and J ends lost 4 bases and 1 base, in that order; junction bases with no gene match: 5. The CDR3 has 16 residues. Per germline, CDR1 LGHDT and CDR2 YNNKEL (reference sequence). The CDR3 loop reads CASSPGQGMNTGELFF. In DNA, the CDR3 is TGTGCCAGCAGCCCCGGACAGGGAATGAACACCGGGGAGCTGTTTTTT.

The CDR3 DNA reads as TGTGCCAGCAGCCAAGTCTTGGGGCGGATCACCTTTATTTGCAATCAGCCCCAGCATTTT. Encoded protein: CASSQVLGRITFICNQPQHF. V and J are TRBV3-1 (or the pseudogene TRBV3-2) and TRBJ1-5, with D maybe TRBD1 (5 bases). The CDR3 length is 20 residues. Looked up from germline, CDR1 is LGHDT and CDR2 is YNNKEL (reference sequence). The V end lost 1 base, the J end lost 2 bases, and 24 bases lay between the germline ends.